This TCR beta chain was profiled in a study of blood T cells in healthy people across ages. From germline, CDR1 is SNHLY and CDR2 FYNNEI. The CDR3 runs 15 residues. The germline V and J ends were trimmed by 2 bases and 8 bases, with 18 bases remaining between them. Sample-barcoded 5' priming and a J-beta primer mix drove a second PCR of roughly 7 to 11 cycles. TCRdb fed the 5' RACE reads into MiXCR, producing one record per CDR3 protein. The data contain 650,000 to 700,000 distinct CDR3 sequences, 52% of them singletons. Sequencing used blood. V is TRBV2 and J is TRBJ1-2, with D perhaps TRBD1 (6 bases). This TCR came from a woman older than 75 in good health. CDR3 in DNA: TGTGCCAGCAGTGAATTGTCGGACAGCCGTGGGGGCTACACCTTC. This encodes CASSELSDSRGGYTF.